This T cell receptor beta chain was obtained from a study of human T cells and chemical hapten exposure (dated by TCRdb to about 2021). Background on the whole study: Libraries were combined into a pool for sequencing, and differences in TCR yield between samples came mainly from small differences in library volumes within the pool. For every blood RNA sample, sequencing covered both the TCR alpha and TCR beta chains. The study tracked peripheral blood TCR repertoire changes in vivo during primary and secondary sensitization to the hapten diphenylcyclopropenone (DPC) in alopecia patients. Broader findings and caveats from the paper: After repeated subsampling, changes were observed in the strength of the expansion versus patch-test correlation and in the threshold at which the correlation became significant. The number of TCRs above 1 in 1000 frequency did not change with DPC sensitization; there was no evidence of global repertoire structure alterations.

CDR1 and CDR2 are read off the germline V gene (reference sequence) as PRHDT and FYEKMQ. The cysteine opens and the phenylalanine closes a CDR3 of 12 amino acids. Left in the record is the CDR3 DNA by itself, 36 bases read in frame from the first base. V loses 0 bases, J loses 7 bases, and the germline ends lie 7 bases apart. Unfractionated whole blood was collected in Tempus Blood RNA tubes, and total RNA was extracted from that blood. A handful of healthy volunteers were used as TCR sequencing controls and were bled at day 0, 2 weeks and 6 weeks. The library relied on 5' RACE. The listed sequencing device is Illumina MiSeq. During library preparation, unique molecular identifiers were attached to individual cDNA molecules so that TCRs could be counted quantitatively and reproducibly. For the original study's pipeline: The median number of TCRs per sample was 95,638, ranging from about 23,224 to 690,600. V, J and CDR3 annotation of the TCR reads was carried out using the Decombinator software suite. For the PS versus PT1 abundance plots, all samples were subsampled to the same number of TCRs (28,000). TCRs were defined as expanded if absent before sensitization and observed at least eight times at the 2-week time point. TCRdb reanalyzed the raw reads on its own, using fastp at Q25 for trimming and MiXCR for clone calling, and kept in-frame beta chains. Each entry merges the rows of one CDR3 protein and shows their most common DNA and genes. Here the V and J calls rest on TCRdb's processing, not on the authors' analysis. The sample includes roughly 81,000 distinct CDR3 sequences, with 6.5% to 8.5% observed a single time. The ten largest clones capture 2% to 2.5% of the sample.

This clonotype occurred a few times. It lacks a known antigen. Base quality data are lacking; no much larger clone is found one base away. Rearrangement joined TRBV13 to TRBJ2-7; possibly the D gene is TRBD1, per 5 matching bases. The TCR was taken from a male donor in good health. CDR3 protein: CASSLGGREQYF. The nucleotides are TGTGCCAGCAGCTTAGGGGGGCGAGAGCAGTACTTC. The variable domain in full, with residues beyond the CDR3 obtained from the reference TRBV13 and TRBJ2-7 genes, is AAGVIQSPRHLIKEKRETATLKCYPIPRHDTVYWYQQGPGQDPQFLISFYEKMQSDKGSIPDRFSAQQFSDYHSELNMSSLELGDSALYFCASSLGGREQYFGPGTRLTVT.